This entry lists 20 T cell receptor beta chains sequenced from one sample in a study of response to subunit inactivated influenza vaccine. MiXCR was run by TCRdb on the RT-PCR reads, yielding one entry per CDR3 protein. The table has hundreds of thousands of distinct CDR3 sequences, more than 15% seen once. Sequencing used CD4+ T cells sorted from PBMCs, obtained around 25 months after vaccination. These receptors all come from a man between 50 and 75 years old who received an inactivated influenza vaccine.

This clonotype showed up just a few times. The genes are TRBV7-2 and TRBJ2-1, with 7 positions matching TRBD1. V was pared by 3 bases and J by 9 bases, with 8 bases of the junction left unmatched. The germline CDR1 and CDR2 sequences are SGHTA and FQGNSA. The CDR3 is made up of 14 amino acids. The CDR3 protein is CASSLRQGTGEQFF. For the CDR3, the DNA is TGTGCCAGCAGCTTGAGACAGGGTACGGGTGAGCAGTTCTTC. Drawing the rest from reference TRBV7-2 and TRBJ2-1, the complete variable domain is GAGVSQSPSNKVTEKGKDVELRCDPISGHTALYWYRQSLGQGLEFLIYFQGNSAPDKSGLPSDRFSAERTGGSVSTLTIQRTQQEDSAVYLCASSLRQGTGEQFFGPGTRLTVL.

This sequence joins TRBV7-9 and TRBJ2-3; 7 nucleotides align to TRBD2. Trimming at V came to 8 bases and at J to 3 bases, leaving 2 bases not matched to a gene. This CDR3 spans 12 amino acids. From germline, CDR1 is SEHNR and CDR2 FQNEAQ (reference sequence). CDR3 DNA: TGTGCCAGCGGGGGGGAGACAGATACGCAGTATTTT. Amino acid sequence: CASGGETDTQYF.

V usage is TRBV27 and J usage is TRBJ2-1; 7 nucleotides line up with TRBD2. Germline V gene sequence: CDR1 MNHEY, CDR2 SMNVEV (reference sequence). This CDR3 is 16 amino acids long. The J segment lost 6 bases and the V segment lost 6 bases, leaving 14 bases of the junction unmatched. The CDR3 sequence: CASRGDGRGWFNEQFF. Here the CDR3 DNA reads TGTGCCAGCAGGGGGGATGGGAGGGGTTGGTTCAATGAGCAGTTCTTC.

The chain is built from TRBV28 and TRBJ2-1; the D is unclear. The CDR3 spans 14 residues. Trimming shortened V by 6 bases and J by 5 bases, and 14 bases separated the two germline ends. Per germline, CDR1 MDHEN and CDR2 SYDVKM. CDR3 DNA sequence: TGTGCCAGCAGAACTGGTCGACACGACAATGAGCAGTTCTTC. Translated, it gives CASRTGRHDNEQFF.

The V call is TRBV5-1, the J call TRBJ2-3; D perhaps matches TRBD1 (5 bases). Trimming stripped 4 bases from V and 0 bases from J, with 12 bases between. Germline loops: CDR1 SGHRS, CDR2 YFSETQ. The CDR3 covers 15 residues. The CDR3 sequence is CASSPVGDSTDTQYF. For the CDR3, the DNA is TGCGCCAGCAGCCCGGTAGGGGATAGCACAGATACGCAGTATTTT.

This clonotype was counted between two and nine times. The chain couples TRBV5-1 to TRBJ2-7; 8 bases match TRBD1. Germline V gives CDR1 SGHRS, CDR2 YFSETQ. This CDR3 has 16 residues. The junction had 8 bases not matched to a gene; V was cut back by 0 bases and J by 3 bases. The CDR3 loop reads CASSLAWKTGVYEQYF. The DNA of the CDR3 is TGCGCCAGCAGCTTGGCCTGGAAGACAGGGGTCTACGAGCAGTACTTC. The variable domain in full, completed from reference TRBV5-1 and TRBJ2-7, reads KAGVTQTPRYLIKTRGQQVTLSCSPISGHRSVSWYQQTPGQGLQFLFEYFSETQRNKGNFPGRFSGRQFSNSRSEMNVSTLELGDSALYLCASSLAWKTGVYEQYFGPGTRLTVT.

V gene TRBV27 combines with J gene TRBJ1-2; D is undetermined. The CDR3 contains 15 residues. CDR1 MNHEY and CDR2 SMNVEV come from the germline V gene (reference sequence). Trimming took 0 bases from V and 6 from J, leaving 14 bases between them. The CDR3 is CASSLSIPLKDGYTF. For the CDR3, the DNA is TGTGCCAGCAGTTTATCGATTCCCCTGAAAGATGGCTACACCTTC.

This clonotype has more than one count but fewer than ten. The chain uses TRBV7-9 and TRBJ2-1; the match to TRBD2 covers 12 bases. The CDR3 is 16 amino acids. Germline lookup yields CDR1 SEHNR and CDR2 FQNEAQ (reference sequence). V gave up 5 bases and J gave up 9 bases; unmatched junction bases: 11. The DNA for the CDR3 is TGTGCCAGCAGCAAACGGACTAGCGGGATTGTTGGTGAGCAGTTCTTC. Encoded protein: CASSKRTSGIVGEQFF.

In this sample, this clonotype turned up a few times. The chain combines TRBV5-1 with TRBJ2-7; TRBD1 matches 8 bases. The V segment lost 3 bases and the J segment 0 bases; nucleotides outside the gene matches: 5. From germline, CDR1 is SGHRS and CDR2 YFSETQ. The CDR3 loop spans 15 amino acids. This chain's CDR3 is CASSSGQVYSYEQYF. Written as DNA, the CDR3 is TGCGCCAGCAGCTCGGGACAGGTCTACTCCTACGAGCAGTACTTC.

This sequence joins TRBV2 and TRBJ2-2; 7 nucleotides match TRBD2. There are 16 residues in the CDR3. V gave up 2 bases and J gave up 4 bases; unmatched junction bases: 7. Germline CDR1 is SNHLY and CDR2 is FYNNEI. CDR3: CASSEIPAGSTGELFF. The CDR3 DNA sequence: TGTGCCAGCAGTGAAATTCCAGCGGGGAGCACCGGGGAGCTGTTTTTT.

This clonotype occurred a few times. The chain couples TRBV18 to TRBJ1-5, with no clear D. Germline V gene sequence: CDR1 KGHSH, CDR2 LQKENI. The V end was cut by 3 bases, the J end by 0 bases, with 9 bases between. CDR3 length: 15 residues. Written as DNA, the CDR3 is TGTGCCAGCTCACCTATGGGCTTTAGCAATCAGCCCCAGCATTTT. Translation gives CASSPMGFSNQPQHF. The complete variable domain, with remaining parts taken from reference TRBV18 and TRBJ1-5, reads NAGVMQNPRHLVRRRGQEARLRCSPMKGHSHVYWYRQLPEEGLKFMVYLQKENIIDESGMPKERFSAEFPKEGPSILRIQQVVRGDSAAYFCASSPMGFSNQPQHFGDGTRLSIL.

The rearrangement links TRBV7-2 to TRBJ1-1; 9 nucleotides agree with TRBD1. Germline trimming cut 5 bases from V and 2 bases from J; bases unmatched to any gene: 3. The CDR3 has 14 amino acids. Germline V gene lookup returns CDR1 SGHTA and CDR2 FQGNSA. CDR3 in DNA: TGTGCCAGCAGCCAACAGGGGGCTAACACTGAAGCTTTCTTT. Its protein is CASSQQGANTEAFF.

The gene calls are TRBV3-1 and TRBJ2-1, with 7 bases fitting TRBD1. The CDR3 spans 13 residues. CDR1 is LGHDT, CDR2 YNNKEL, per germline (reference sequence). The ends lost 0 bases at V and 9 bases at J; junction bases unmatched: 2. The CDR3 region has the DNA TGTGCCAGCAGCCAAGACGACAGGGCTGAGCAGTTCTTC. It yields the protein CASSQDDRAEQFF.

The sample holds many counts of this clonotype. CDR3 in DNA: TGTGCCAGCAGTCCCCTAGCGGGGGGGCGCAATGAGCAGTTCTTC. Translation gives CASSPLAGGRNEQFF. This chain links TRBV12-3 or TRBV12-4 with TRBJ2-1; TRBD2 aligns across 12 bases. CDR3 length: 15 residues. The V and J ends lost 5 bases and 6 bases, in that order; junction bases with no gene match: 5.

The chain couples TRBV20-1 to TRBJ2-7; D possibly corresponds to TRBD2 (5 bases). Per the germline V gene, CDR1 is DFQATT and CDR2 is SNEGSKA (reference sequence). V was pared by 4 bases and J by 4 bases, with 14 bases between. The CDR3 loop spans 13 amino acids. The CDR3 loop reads CSANEGFLYEQYF. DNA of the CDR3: TGCAGTGCTAATGAGGGTTTCCTTTACGAGCAGTACTTC.

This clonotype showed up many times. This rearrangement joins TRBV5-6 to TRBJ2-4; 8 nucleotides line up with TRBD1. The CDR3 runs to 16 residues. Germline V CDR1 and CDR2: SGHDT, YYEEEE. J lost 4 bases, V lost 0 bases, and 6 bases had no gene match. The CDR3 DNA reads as TGTGCCAGCAGCTTGGTTTCAGGGGGCTTGAAAAACATTCAGTACTTC. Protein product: CASSLVSGGLKNIQYF.

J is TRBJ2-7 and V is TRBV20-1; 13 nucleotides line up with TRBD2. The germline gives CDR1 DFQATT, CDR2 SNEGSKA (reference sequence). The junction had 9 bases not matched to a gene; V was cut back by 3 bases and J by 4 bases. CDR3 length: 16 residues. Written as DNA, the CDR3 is TGCAGTGCTAGTTCACTAGCGGGAGGGCCATTATACGAGCAGTACTTC. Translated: CSASSLAGGPLYEQYF.

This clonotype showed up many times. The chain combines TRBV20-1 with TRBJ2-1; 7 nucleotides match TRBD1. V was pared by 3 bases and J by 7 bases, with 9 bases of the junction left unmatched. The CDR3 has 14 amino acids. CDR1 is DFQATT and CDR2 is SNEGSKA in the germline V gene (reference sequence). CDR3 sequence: CSARGQTGSNEQFF. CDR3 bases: TGCAGTGCTAGGGGACAGACAGGGTCAAATGAGCAGTTCTTC.

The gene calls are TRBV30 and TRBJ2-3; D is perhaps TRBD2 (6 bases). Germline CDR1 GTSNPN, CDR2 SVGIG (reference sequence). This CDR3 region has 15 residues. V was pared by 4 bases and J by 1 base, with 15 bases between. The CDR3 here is CAWIDWRDRTDTQYF. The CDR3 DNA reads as TGTGCCTGGATTGACTGGAGGGACCGCACAGATACGCAGTATTTT.

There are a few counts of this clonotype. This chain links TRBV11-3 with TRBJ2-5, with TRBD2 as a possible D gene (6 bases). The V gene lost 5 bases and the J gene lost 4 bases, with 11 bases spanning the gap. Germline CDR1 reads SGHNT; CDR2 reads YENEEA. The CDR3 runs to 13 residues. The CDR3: CASSTSLGETQYF. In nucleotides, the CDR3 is TGTGCCAGCAGCACTAGCCTGGGAGAGACCCAGTACTTC.